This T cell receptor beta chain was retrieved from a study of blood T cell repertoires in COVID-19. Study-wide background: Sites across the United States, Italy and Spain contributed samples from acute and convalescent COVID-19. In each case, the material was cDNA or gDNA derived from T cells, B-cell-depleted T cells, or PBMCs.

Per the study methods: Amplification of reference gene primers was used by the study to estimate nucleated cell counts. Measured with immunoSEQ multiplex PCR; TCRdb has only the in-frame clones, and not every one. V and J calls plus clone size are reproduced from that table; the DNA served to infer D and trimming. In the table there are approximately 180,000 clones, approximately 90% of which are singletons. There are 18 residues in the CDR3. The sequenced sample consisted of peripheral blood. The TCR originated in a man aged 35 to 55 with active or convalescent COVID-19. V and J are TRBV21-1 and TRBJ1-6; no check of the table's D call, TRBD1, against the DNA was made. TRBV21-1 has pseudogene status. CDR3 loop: CASSKEGGTGNVDSPLHF. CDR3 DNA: TGTGCCAGCAGCAAAGAGGGGGGGACAGGGAATGTTGATTCACCCCTCCACTTT.